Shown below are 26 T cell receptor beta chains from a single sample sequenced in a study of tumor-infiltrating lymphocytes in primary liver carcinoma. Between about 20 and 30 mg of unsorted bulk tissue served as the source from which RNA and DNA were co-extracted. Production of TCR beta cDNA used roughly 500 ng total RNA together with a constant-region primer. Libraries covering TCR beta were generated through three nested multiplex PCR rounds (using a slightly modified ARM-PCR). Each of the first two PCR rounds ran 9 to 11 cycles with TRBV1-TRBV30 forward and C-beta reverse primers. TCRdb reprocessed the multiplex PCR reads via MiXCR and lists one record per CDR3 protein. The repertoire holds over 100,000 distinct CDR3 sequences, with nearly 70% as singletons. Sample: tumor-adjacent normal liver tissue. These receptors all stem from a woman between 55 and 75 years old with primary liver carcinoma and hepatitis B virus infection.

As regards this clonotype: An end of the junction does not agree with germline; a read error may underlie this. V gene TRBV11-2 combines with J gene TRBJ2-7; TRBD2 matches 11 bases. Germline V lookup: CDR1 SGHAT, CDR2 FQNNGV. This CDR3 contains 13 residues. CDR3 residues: CASGLTSGSEQNF. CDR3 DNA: TGTGCCAGCGGCTTAACTAGCGGGAGTGAGCAGAACTTC.

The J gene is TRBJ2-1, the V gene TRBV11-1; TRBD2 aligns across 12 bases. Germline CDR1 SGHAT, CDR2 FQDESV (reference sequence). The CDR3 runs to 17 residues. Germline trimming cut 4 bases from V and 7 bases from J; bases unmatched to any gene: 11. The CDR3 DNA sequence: TGTGCCAGCAGCTCCCCCTCGACTAGCGGGAGTCGAAATGAGCAGTTCTTC. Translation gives CASSSPSTSGSRNEQFF.

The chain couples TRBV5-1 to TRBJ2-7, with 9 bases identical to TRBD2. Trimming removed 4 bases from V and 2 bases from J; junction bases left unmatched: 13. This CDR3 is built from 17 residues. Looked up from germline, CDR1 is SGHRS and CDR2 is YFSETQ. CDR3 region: CASSARQSSGNPYEQYF. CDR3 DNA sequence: TGCGCCAGCAGCGCCCGACAGTCTAGCGGGAACCCCTACGAGCAGTACTTC.

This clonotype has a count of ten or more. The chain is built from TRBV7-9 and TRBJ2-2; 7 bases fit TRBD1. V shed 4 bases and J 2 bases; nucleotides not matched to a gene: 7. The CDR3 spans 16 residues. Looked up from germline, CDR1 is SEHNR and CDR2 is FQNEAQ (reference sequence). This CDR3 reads CASSSPGGLNTGELFF. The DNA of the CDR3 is TGTGCCAGCAGCTCCCCAGGGGGTCTAAACACCGGGGAGCTGTTTTTT.

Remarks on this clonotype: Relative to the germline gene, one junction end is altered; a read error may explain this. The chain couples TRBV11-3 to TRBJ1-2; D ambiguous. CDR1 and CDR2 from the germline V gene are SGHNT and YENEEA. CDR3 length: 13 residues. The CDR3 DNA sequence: TGTGCCAGCAACACAACAGTGTTTCTTGACTACATCTTC. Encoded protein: CASNTTVFLDYIF.

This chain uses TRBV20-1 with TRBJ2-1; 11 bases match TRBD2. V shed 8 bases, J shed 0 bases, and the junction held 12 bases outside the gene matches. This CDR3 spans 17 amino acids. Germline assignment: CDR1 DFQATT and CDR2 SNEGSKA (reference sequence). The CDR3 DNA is TGCAGTCCAAAGACTAGCGGGATAACTAGCTCCTACAATGAGCAGTTCTTC. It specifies CSPKTSGITSSYNEQFF.

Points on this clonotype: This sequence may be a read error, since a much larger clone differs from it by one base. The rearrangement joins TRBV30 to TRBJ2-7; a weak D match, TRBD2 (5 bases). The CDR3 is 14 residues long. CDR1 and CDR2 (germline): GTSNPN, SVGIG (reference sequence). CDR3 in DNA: TGTGTCTGGAGGCCTGACCGGACCTCCTACGAGCAGTACTTC. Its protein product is CVWRPDRTSYEQYF.

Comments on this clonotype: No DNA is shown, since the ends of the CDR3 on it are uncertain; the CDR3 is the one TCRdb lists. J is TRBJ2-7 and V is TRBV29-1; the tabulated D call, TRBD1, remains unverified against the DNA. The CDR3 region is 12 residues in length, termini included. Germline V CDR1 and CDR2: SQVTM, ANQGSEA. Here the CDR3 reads CSVGLGTTEQYF.

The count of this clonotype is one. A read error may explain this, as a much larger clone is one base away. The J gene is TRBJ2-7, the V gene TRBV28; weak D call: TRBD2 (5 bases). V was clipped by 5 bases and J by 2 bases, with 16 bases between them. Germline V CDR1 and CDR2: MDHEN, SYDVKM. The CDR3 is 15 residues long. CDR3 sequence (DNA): TGTGCCAGCAGTCCGCCGGGTAGGGAGACCTACGAGCAGTACTTC. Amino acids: CASSPPGRETYEQYF.

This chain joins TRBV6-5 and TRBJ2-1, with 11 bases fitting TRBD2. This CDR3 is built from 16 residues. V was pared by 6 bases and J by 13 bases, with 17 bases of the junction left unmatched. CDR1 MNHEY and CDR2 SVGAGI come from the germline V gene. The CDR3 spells CASSTSGGIRYNGQFF. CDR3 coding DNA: TGTGCCAGCAGCACTAGCGGGGGTATCCGGTACAATGGACAGTTCTTC.

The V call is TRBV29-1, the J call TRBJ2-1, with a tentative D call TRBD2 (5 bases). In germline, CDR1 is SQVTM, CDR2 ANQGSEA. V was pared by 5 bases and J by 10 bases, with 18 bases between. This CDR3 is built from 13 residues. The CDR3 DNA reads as TGCAGCGTTCTCGGGGATCCCTCCGGAGAGCAGTTCTTC. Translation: CSVLGDPSGEQFF.

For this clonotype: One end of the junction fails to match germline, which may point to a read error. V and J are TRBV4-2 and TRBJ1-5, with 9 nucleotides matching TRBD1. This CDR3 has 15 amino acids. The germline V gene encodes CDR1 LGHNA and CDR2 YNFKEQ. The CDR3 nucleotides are TGTGCCAGAAGCCAAGATGGACAGGGGAGTCAGCCCAAGCATTTT. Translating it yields CARSQDGQGSQPKHF.

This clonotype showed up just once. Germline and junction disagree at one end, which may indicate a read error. The CDR3 loop is CSASLARSYNKQFF. CDR3 bases: TGCAGTGCTAGCCTAGCGCGCTCCTACAATAAGCAGTTCTTC. This sequence joins TRBV20-1 and TRBJ2-1; maybe TRBD2 (6 bases). Germline loops: CDR1 DFQATT, CDR2 SNEGSKA (reference sequence). The CDR3 has 14 amino acids.

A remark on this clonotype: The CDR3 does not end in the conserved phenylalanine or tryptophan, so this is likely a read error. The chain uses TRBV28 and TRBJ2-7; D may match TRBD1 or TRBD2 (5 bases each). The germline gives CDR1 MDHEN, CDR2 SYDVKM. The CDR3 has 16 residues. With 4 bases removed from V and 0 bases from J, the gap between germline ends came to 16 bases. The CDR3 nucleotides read TGTGCCAGCAGTTCCCCCGGGACCGCGAGCTCCTACGAGCAGTACTTG. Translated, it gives CASSSPGTASSYEQYL.

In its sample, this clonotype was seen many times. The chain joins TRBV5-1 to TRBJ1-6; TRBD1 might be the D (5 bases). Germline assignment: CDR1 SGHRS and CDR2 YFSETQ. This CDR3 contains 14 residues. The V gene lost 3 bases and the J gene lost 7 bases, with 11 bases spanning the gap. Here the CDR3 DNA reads TGCGCCAGCAGCTCCGGACGGGGGAATTCACCCCTCCACTTT. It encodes CASSSGRGNSPLHF. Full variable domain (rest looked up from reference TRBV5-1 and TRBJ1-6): KAGVTQTPRYLIKTRGQQVTLSCSPISGHRSVSWYQQTPGQGLQFLFEYFSETQRNKGNFPGRFSGRQFSNSRSEMNVSTLELGDSALYLCASSSGRGNSPLHFGNGTRLTVT.

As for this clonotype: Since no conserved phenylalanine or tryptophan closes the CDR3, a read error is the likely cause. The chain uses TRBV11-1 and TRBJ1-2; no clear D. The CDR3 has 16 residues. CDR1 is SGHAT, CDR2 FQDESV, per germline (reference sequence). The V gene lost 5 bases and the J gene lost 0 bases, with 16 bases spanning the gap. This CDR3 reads CASSLPPCGTNYGYTI. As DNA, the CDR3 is TGTGCCAGCAGCCTCCCACCATGCGGGACTAACTATGGCTACACCATC.

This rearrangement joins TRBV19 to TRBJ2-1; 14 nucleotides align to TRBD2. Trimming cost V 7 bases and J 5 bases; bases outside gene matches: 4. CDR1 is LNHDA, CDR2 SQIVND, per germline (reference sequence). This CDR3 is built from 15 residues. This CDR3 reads CASKGLAGGNNEQFF. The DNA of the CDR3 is TGTGCCAGTAAAGGACTAGCGGGGGGTAACAATGAGCAGTTCTTC.

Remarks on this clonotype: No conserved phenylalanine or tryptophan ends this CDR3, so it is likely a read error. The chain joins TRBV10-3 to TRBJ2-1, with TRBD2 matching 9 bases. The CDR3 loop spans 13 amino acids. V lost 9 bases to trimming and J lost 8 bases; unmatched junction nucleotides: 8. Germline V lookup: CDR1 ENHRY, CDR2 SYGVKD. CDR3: CAIGTSRFDEQFS. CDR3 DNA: TGTGCCATTGGGACTAGCAGGTTCGATGAGCAGTTCTCC.

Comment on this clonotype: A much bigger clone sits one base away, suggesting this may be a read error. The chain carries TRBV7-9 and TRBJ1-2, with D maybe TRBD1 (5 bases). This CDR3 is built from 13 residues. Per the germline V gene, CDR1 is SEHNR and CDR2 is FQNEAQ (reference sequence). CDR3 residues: CTSTPRGSYGYTF. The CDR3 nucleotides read TGTACCAGCACCCCTAGGGGTTCCTATGGCTACACCTTC.

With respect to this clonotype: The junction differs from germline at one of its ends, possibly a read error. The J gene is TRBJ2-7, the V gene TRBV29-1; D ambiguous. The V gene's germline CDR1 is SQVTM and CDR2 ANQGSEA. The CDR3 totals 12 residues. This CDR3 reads CSVCAFPGEQCF. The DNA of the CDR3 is TGCAGCGTCTGCGCCTTCCCCGGCGAGCAGTGCTTC.

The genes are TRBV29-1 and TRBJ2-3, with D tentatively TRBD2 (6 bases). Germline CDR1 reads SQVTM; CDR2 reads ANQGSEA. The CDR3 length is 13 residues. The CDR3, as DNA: TGCAGGGTGTCGGGGGATCCCCCAGATACGCAGTATTTT. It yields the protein CRVSGDPPDTQYF.

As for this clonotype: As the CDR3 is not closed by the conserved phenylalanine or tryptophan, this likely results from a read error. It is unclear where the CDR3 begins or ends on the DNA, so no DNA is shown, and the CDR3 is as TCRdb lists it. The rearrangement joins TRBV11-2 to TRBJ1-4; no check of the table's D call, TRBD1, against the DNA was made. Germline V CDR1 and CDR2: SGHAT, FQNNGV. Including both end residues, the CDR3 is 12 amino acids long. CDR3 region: CASSPWGGLLSY.

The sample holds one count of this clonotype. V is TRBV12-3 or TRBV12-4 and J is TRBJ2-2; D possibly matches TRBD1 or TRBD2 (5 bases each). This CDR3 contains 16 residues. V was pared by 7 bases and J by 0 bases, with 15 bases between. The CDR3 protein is CASNQSGGTNTGELFF. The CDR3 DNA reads TGTGCCAGCAATCAAAGTGGGGGTACGAACACCGGGGAGCTGTTTTTT.

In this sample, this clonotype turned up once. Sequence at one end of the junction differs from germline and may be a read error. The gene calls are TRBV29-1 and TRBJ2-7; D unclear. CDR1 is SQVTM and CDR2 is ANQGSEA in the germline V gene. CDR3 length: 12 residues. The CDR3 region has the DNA TGCAGGGTTGAAGCCCAACCCTACGAGCAGTACTTT. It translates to CRVEAQPYEQYF.

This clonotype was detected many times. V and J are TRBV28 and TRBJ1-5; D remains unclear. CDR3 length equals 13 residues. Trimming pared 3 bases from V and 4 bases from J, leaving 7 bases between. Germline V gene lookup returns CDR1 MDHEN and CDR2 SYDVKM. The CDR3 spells CASSFGRNQPQHF. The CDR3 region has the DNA TGTGCCAGCAGTTTCGGCAGAAATCAGCCCCAGCATTTT.

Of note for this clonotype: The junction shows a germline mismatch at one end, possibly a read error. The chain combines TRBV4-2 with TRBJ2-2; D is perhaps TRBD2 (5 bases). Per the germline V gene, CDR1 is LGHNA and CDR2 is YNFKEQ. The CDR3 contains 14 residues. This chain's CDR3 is CASSQDSRTGELVF. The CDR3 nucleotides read TGCGCCAGCAGCCAAGATAGTCGCACCGGGGAGCTGGTTTTT.